Below, one T cell receptor (beta chain) is given with its context. CDR1 is ENHRY and CDR2 is SYGVKD in the germline V gene. This CDR3 contains 14 residues. Losses at the gene ends were 6 bases for V and 5 bases for J; bases not matched to a gene: 9. This entry is derived from a study of blood T cell repertoires in COVID-19. Background on the study: T cells, B-cell-depleted T cells, or PBMCs provided the cDNA or gDNA that served as material.

Per the original data handling: Using reference gene primer amplification, nucleated cell counts were estimated. The repertoire was sequenced with immunoSEQ multiplex PCR; TCRdb's copy has only in-frame clones and lacks some. For V, J and clone size, that table is used; D and trimming come from the DNA. The profile shows a few hundred thousand clones, 85% of them singletons. This TCR was sampled from a woman in her late teens or twenties with acute or convalescent COVID-19. The material sequenced was peripheral blood. The chain employs TRBV10-3 and TRBJ2-7; 8 bases line up with TRBD1. As DNA, the CDR3 is TGTGCCATCAGCGACCCAGACAGGGGCAACGAGCAGTACTTC. Amino acids: CAISDPDRGNEQYF.